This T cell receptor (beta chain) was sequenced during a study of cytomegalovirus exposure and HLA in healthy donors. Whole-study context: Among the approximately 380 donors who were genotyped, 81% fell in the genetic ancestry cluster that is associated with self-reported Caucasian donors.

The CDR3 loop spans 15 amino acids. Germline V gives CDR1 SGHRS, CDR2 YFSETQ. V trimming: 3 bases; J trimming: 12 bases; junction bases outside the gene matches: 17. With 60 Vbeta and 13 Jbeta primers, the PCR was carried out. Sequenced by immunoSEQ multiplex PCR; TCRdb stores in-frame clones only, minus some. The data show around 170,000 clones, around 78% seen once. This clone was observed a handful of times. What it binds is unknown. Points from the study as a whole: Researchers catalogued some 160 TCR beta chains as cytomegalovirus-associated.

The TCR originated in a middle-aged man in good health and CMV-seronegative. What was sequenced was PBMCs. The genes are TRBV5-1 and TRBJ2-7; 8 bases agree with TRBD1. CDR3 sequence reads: CASSSEVQGARSRYF. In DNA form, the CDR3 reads TGCGCCAGCAGCTCCGAGGTCCAGGGGGCCCGAAGTCGGTACTTC. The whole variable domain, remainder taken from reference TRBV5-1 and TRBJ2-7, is KAGVTQTPRYLIKTRGQQVTLSCSPISGHRSVSWYQQTPGQGLQFLFEYFSETQRNKGNFPGRFSGRQFSNSRSEMNVSTLELGDSALYLCASSSEVQGARSRYFGPGTRLTVT.